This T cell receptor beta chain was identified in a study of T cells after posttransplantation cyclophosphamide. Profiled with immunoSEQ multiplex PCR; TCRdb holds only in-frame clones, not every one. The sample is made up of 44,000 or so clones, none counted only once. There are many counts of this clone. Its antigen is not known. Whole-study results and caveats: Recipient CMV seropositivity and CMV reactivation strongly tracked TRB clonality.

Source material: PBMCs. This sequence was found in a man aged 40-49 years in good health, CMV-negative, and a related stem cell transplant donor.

As DNA, the CDR3 is TGTGCCAGCCTATCAGACAGGACGACGGGAGGCTACACCTTC. It specifies CASLSDRTTGGYTF. This chain links TRBV21-1 with TRBJ1-2; the DNA was not used to check the table's D call, TRBD1. TRBV21-1 corresponds to a pseudogene. The CDR3 is 14 residues long.